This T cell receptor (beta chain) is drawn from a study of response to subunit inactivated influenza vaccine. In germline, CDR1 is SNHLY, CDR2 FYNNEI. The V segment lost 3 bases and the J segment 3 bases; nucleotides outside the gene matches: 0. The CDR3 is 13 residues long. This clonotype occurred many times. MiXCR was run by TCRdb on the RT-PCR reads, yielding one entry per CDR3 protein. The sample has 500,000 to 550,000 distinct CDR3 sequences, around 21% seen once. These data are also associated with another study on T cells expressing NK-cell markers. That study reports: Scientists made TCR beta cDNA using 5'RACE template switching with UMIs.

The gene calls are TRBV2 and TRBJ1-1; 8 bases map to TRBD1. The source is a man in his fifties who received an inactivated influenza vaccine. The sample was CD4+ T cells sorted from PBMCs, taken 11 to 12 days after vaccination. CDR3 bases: TGTGCCAGCAGTGAGGACAGGGACACTGAAGCTTTCTTT. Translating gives CASSEDRDTEAFF.